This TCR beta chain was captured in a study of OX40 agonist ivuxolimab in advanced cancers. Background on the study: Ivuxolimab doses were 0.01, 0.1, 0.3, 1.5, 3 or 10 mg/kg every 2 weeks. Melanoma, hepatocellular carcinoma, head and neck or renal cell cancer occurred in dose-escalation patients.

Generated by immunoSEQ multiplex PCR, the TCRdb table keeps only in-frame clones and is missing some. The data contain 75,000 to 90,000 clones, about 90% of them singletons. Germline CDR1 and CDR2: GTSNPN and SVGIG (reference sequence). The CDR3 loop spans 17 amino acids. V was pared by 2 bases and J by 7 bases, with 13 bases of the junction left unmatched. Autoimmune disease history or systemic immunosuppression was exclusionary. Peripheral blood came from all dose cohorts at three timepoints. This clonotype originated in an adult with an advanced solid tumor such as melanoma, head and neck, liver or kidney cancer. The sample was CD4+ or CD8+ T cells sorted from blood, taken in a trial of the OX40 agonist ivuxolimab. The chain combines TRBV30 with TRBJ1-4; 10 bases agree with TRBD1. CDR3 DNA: TGTGCCTGGAGTCCGATCAAAGGGGACAGGGGTCTTGAAAAACTGTTTTTT. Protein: CAWSPIKGDRGLEKLFF. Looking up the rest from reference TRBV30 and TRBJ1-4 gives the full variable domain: SQTIHQWPATLVQPVGSPLSLECTVEGTSNPNLYWYRQAAGRGLQLLFYSVGIGQISSEVPQNLSASRPQDRQFILSSKKLLLSDSGFYLCAWSPIKGDRGLEKLFFGSGTQLSVL.